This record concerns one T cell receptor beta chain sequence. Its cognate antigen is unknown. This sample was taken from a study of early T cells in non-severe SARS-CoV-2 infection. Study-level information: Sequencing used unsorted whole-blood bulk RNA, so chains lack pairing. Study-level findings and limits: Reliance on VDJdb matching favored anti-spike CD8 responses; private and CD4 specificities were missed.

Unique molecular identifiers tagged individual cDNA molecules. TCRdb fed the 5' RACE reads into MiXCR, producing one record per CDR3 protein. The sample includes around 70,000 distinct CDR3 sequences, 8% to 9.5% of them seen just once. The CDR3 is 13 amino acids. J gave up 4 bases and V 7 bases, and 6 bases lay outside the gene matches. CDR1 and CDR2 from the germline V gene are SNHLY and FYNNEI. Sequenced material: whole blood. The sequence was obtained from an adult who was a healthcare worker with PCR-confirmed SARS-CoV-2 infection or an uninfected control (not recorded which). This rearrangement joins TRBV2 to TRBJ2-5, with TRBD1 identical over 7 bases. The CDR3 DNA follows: TGTGCCAGCAACATAAACAGGGGAGAGACCCAGTACTTC. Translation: CASNINRGETQYF.